This T cell receptor beta chain was captured by sequencing in a study of blood T cell repertoires in COVID-19. Background on the study: Specimens from acute and convalescent COVID-19 originated in the United States, Italy and Spain. From T cells, B-cell-depleted T cells, or PBMCs came the material, which was cDNA or gDNA.

Germline values: CDR1 SNHLY, CDR2 FYNNEI. Trimming pared 7 bases from V and 8 bases from J, leaving 20 bases between. The CDR3 length is 15 residues. Authors' data handling: Estimates of nucleated cell counts were drawn from the amplification of reference gene primers. Assay: immunoSEQ multiplex PCR; the TCRdb copy retains only in-frame clones and omits some. V, J and clone size are taken as reported in that table, and D and trimming were inferred from the DNA itself. The repertoire includes about 200,000 clones, 70% to 90% of them detected once, and 9.5% to 13% sits in the top ten. Enrolment of Seattle patients took place during active infection, and they were followed longitudinally.

The TCR sequence derives from a woman between 50 and 59 years old with COVID-19, enrolled during active disease. This chain joins TRBV2 and TRBJ1-4; D remains ambiguous. Sequencing was done on a sample of peripheral blood. The DNA of the CDR3 is TGTGCCAGCACCCGTCAACCCTTCCGCTACGAAAAACTGTTTTTT. Amino acid sequence: CASTRQPFRYEKLFF.